Listed below are T cell receptor beta chains from one sample, sequenced in a study of immune evolution from preneoplasia to lung adenocarcinoma. TCRdb keeps only in-frame clones here, not all; method: immunoSEQ multiplex PCR. The table has 9,300 or so clones, approximately 79% seen once; the top ten hold around 8.3%. The sample was FFPE minimally invasive lung adenocarcinoma tissue. The receptors shown here come from an older donor with lung adenocarcinoma. The CDR3 runs from the conserved cysteine through the conserved F or W. The D gene is left open where the match is weak. A clone size is listed for some rows: how often the clone was seen (once, few, many), or a class if it is expanded.

D	size	V	J	DNA	CDR3
TRBD1	-	TRBV28	TRBJ1-4	TGTGCCAGCAGTTATTTAGGGACAGAAGTAGAAGGTGAAAAACTGTTTTTT	CASSYLGTEVEGEKLFF
TRBD2	-	TRBV11-3	TRBJ2-1	TGTGCCAGCAGGTCCAGCGGGAGCTCCTACAATGAGCAGTTCTTC	CASRSSGSSYNEQFF
-	-	TRBV14	TRBJ1-1	TGTGCCAGCAGCCAAGAGGGCAGGCGGGGAGAGGCTTTCTTT	CASSQEGRRGEAFF
TRBD1	-	TRBV5-1	TRBJ2-4	TGCGCCAGCAGCAGAGGACAGGGAATTACCCAAAACATTCAGTACTTC	CASSRGQGITQNIQYF
TRBD2	once	TRBV2	TRBJ2-1	TGTGCCAGCAGTAATAGCGGGAGGGGCGCCAATGAGCAGTTCTTC	CASSNSGRGANEQFF
TRBD1	-	TRBV5-6	TRBJ2-1	TGTGCCAGCAGCCCCTCCCCGGACAGGGGATCCAATGAGCAGTTCTTC	CASSPSPDRGSNEQFF
-	-	TRBV5-4	TRBJ1-1	TGTGCCAGCAGCTTGGAACAGGCGAACACTGAAGCTTTCTTT	CASSLEQANTEAFF
-	-	TRBV7-2	TRBJ1-4	TGTGCCAGCAGCTTCGGGGGATCGGAAAAACTGTTTTTT	CASSFGGSEKLFF
TRBD2	-	TRBV9	TRBJ2-2	TGTGCCAGCAGCCCGCGGACTAGCGGGAGTGTGGACACCGGGGAGCTGTTTTTT	CASSPRTSGSVDTGELFF
-	-	TRBV29-1	TRBJ2-1	TGCAGCGGCCGGGACTCATACAATGAGCAGTTCTTC	CSGRDSYNEQFF